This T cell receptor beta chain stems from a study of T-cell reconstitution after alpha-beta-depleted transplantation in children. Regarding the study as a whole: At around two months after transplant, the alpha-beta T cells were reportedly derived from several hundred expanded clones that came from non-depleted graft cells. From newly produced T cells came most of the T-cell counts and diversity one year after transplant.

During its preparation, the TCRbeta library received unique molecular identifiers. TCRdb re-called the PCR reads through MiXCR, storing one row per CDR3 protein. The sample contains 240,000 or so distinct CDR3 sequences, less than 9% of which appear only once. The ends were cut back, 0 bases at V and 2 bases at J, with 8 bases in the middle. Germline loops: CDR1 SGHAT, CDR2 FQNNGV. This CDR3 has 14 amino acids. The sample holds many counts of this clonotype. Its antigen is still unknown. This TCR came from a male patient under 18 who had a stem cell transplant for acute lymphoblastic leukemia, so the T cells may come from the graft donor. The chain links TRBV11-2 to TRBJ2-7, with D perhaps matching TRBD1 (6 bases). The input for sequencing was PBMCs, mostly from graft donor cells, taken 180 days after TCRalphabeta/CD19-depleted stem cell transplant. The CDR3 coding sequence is TGTGCCAGCAGCTTAGAAGCAGGGGCCTACGAGCAGTACTTC. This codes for CASSLEAGAYEQYF.